This TCR beta chain was sequenced during a study of blood T cell repertoires in COVID-19. V lost 3 bases and J lost 1; bases outside the gene matches: 4. CDR1 and CDR2 from the germline V gene are SGHNT and YYREEE (reference sequence). The CDR3 covers 16 residues. Assay used: immunoSEQ multiplex PCR; TCRdb lists only in-frame clones, some missing. Of more than 110,000 clones in the sample, under 90% were seen once. This TCR was sampled from a woman under 30 who had been exposed to COVID-19. The material sequenced was PBMCs or T cells enriched from blood (not recorded which). V is TRBV5-4 and J is TRBJ1-1; 12 positions agree with TRBD1. CDR3 sequence reads: CASSYGDRGPNTEAFF. CDR3 bases: TGTGCCAGCAGCTATGGGGACAGGGGGCCGAACACTGAAGCTTTCTTT.